A selection of T cell receptor beta chains follows, all from one sample in a study of untreated major depressive disorder. Profiling relied on immunoSEQ multiplex PCR, and the TCRdb table lists in-frame clones only, not all of them. The table shows around 13,000 clones, with around nine tenths occurring only once. Sequenced: CD4+ T cells from PBMCs. The receptor set was obtained from a man aged 25 to 40 with major depressive disorder. CDR3s include the opening cysteine and the closing phenylalanine or tryptophan. A D gene is named only where the DNA matches it firmly. Clone size is not always given. Where it is, it says once, few, many or a class for expanded clones.

TRBJ1-6 | . | TRBV6-1 | few | CASSDPGKVNSPLHF | TGTGCCAGCAGTGATCCTGGTAAAGTGAATTCACCCCTCCACTTT
TRBJ1-2 | . | TRBV5-5 | . | CASSPTGAYGYYGYTF | TGTGCCAGCAGCCCCACAGGCGCGTATGGGTACTATGGCTACACCTTC
TRBJ2-1 | TRBD1 | TRBV2 | . | CASSDGTGFDEQFF | TGTGCCAGCAGCGACGGGACAGGTTTCGATGAGCAGTTCTTC
TRBJ2-1 | . | TRBV6-6 | once | CASTPAPNEQFF | TGTGCCAGCACCCCGGCCCCCAATGAGCAGTTCTTC
TRBJ1-2 | . | TRBV28 | . | CATSGPPYGYTF | TGTGCCACCTCCGGGCCCCCCTATGGCTACACCTTC
TRBJ2-7 | TRBD1 | TRBV27 | . | CASSPWTGSHEQYF | TGTGCCAGCAGTCCGTGGACAGGGAGCCACGAGCAGTACTTC
TRBJ2-1 | TRBD2 | TRBV6-1 | . | CASSVLTSGNNEQFF | TGTGCCAGCAGTGTTTTGACTAGCGGGAACAATGAGCAGTTCTTC
TRBJ1-1 | . | TRBV11-2 | . | CASSLILRQGEAFF | TGTGCCAGCAGCTTAATACTTCGGCAGGGAGAAGCTTTCTTT
TRBJ1-5 | . | TRBV27 | few | CASSLTGTHSNQPQHF | TGTGCCAGCAGTCTTACCGGGACTCATAGCAATCAGCCCCAGCATTTT
TRBJ2-1 | . | TRBV11-2 | . | CASSLDHDSSYNEQFF | TGTGCCAGCAGCTTAGATCATGACTCCTCCTACAATGAGCAGTTCTTC
TRBJ1-3 | . | TRBV25-1 | . | CASSDRSSGNTIYF | TGTGCCAGCAGTGATCGGTCGTCTGGAAACACCATATATTTT
TRBJ2-7 | TRBD1 | TRBV4-2 | once | CASSHYRGYYEQYF | TGTGCCAGCAGCCACTACAGGGGTTACTACGAGCAGTACTTC
TRBJ2-7 | . | TRBV10-3 | . | CAISEGAGYEQYF | TGTGCCATCAGTGAGGGGGCGGGGTACGAGCAGTACTTC
TRBJ1-2 | . | TRBV28 | once | CASTFQGAGYTF | TGTGCCAGCACATTTCAAGGGGCGGGCTACACCTTC
TRBJ1-6 | . | TRBV7-3 | . | CASSLTDYNSPLHF | TGTGCCAGCAGTCTGACGGACTATAATTCACCCCTCCACTTT
TRBJ1-6 | TRBD1 | TRBV18 | . | CASSPTTGGSGSPLHF | TGTGCCAGCTCACCTACTACAGGGGGCAGCGGTTCACCCCTCCACTTT
TRBJ1-4 | TRBD1 | TRBV2 | once | CASTGQGATNEKLFF | TGTGCCAGCACCGGACAGGGGGCGACTAATGAAAAACTGTTTTTT
TRBJ1-4 | . | TRBV25-1 | . | CASTRSNSGGEKLFF | TGTGCCAGCACCCGTTCTAATTCTGGGGGTGAAAAACTGTTTTTT
TRBJ2-1 | TRBD2 | TRBV6-5 | . | CASSSLSGGYYNEQFF | TGTGCCAGCAGTTCCCTCAGCGGGGGGTATTACAATGAGCAGTTCTTC
TRBJ2-5 | TRBD2 | TRBV5-4 | . | CASSWGGRTQETQYF | TGTGCCAGCAGCTGGGGGGGACGGACCCAAGAGACCCAGTACTTC
TRBJ2-1 | . | TRBV5-1 | . | CASSSTSSSSYNEQFF | TGCGCCAGCAGCTCCACTAGCTCCAGCTCCTACAATGAGCAGTTCTTC
TRBJ2-7 | . | TRBV6-5 | . | CASSPPGRGEQYF | TGTGCCAGCAGTCCCCCCGGGCGAGGCGAGCAGTACTTC
TRBJ2-2 | . | TRBV18 | . | CASSPAWAGAGDTGELFF | TGTGCCAGCTCACCCGCCTGGGCGGGGGCAGGAGACACCGGGGAGCTGTTTTTT
TRBJ1-1 | . | TRBV11-2 | . | CASSLADTLYKEAFF | TGTGCCAGCAGCCTGGCGGACACCCTATACAAGGAAGCTTTCTTT
TRBJ1-2 | . | TRBV2 | . | CASSEGRDYGYTF | TGTGCCAGCAGTGAGGGCAGGGACTATGGCTACACCTTC
TRBJ2-6 | . | TRBV27 | . | CASTIRGAGANVLTF | TGTGCCAGCACTATAAGGGGGGCTGGGGCCAACGTCCTGACTTTC